This T cell receptor (beta chain) was profiled in a study of human T cells and chemical hapten exposure. Looking at the study overall: Patients having alopecia areata, totalis or universalis were mostly female.

There are a few counts of this clonotype. The antigen is unknown. CDR1 and CDR2 (germline): SGHVS, FNYEAQ. The CDR3 runs to 14 residues. The germline V and J ends were trimmed by 3 bases and 4 bases, with 11 bases remaining between them. The time point here: pre-sensitization, week 0. Described treatment: therapeutic diphenylcyclopropenone sensitization with weekly scalp DPC. General study findings and limits: Compared with pre-sensitization or healthy control sets, expanded TCRs clustered more.

TCRdb reanalysed the RACE reads using MiXCR and keeps one entry per CDR3 protein. The sample lists a few hundred thousand distinct CDR3 sequences; approximately 7.5% were seen once. V is TRBV7-6 and J is TRBJ2-3; D is uncertain. The material was whole blood, obtained in connection with sensitization to the hapten diphenylcyclopropenone (DPC). This sequence originates from a man aged 18 to 30 with alopecia areata. Some clones in this sample may be carry-over from other donors' samples. CDR3 DNA sequence: TGTGCCAGCAGCTTTCTGGTGGGTCCAGATACGCAGTATTTT. It encodes CASSFLVGPDTQYF.